Here is one T cell receptor (beta chain) with its context. The sample originates from a study of shared T cell receptors in the human thymus. Trimming removed 3 bases at V and 3 bases at J, with 6 bases between. Germline CDR1 reads MDHEN; CDR2 reads SYDVKM. The CDR3 length is 14 residues. Clones were sequenced by immunoSEQ multiplex PCR, and TCRdb holds only the in-frame ones, with some missing. Of approximately 730,000 clones detected, 80% to 90% appear once; the ten largest clones hold over 0.008%. The data were also submitted as part of a second study, on human thymus T cells. According to that study: Among unrelated individuals, related research reported thymic repertoires that overlapped highly.

The V call is TRBV28, the J call TRBJ1-6; no definite D call. Sequenced input: thymocytes. This sequence was found in a girl less than two years old with a congenital heart defect. In DNA form, the CDR3 reads TGTGCCAGCAGTTTCGGGTTCTATAATTCACCCCTCCACTTT. Its protein product is CASSFGFYNSPLHF.